The present entry profiles one TCR beta chain with its context. As originally analysed: How many nucleated cells were present was estimated from reference gene primer amplification. This table comes from immunoSEQ multiplex PCR, and its TCRdb copy is limited to in-frame clones, with some not included. Clone size and V and J calls were adopted from that table, with D and trimming inferred from the DNA. The sample lists 100,000 or so clones, roughly 79% seen once, with approximately 9% in the top ten. The data originate from a study of blood T cell repertoires in COVID-19. Across the whole study: The United States, Italy and Spain provided the acute and convalescent COVID-19 samples.

Germline loops: CDR1 SEHNR, CDR2 FQNEAQ (reference sequence). CDR3 size: 18 residues. The J segment lost 4 bases and the V segment lost 1 base, leaving 9 bases of the junction unmatched. The sequence derives from a woman between 65 and 79 years old with acute or convalescent COVID-19. The V and J genes are TRBV7-9 and TRBJ2-6, with TRBD2 matching 8 bases. The sequenced sample consisted of peripheral blood. Written as DNA, the CDR3 is TGTGCCAGCAGCTTAGTATCCGGGGGGGCGCAAGGGGCCAACGTCCTGACTTTC. It translates to CASSLVSGGAQGANVLTF.